These 21 T cell receptor beta chains originate from one sample sequenced in a study of blood T cell repertoires in COVID-19 (dated by TCRdb to 2019 to 2021). Libraries were prepared through the immunoSEQ multiplex PCR assay. TCRdb retrieved this table from immuneACCESS and kept in-frame rearrangements only. Not all clones are present; in checked studies, unresolved V genes account for under half, and no reason is known for the remainder. In all, the sample holds around 150,000 clones, and roughly 80% of those were seen once. The ten top clones hold around 3.2% of the sample. What was sequenced was PBMCs or T cells enriched from blood (not recorded which). These receptors were collected from an older woman who had recovered from COVID-19.

As concerns this clone: This CDR3 is also generated by other DNA sequences in the sample. J is TRBJ2-3 and V is TRBV20-1, with D tentatively TRBD2 (5 bases). Germline CDR1 reads DFQATT; CDR2 reads SNEGSKA (reference sequence). This CDR3 has 14 amino acids. V was trimmed by 3 bases and J by 0 bases, leaving 10 bases between them. CDR3 sequence (DNA): TGCAGTGCTAGTGACCGCGGGAGCACAGATACGCAGTATTTT. Translating it yields CSASDRGSTDTQYF.

V usage is TRBV18 and J usage is TRBJ2-3; 7 nucleotides match TRBD2. The CDR3 runs to 16 residues. V dropped 0 bases and J dropped 5; count of bases not matched to a gene: 8. Germline CDR1 is KGHSH and CDR2 is LQKENI. CDR3: CASSPPGLSRKDTQYF. Here the CDR3 DNA reads TGTGCCAGCTCACCACCGGGACTATCCCGGAAAGATACGCAGTATTTT.

The genes are TRBV11-2 and TRBJ2-5; D remains ambiguous. This CDR3 spans 16 amino acids. Germline lookup yields CDR1 SGHAT and CDR2 FQNNGV. Trimming stripped 0 bases from V and 0 bases from J, with 11 bases between. The CDR3 DNA is TGTGCCAGCAGCTTAGATCCGAGACACCACCAAGAGACCCAGTACTTC. It is translated as CASSLDPRHHQETQYF.

This CDR3 reads CASSLDGGGTRDTQYF. Written as DNA, the CDR3 is TGCGCCAGCAGCTTGGACGGCGGGGGGACTCGGGATACGCAGTATTTT. The chain uses TRBV5-1 and TRBJ2-3, with TRBD2 matching over 8 bases. Germline CDR1 SGHRS, CDR2 YFSETQ. The CDR3 extends over 16 amino acids. V shed 0 bases, J shed 6 bases, and the junction held 9 bases outside the gene matches.

In DNA form, the CDR3 reads TGTGCCAGCAGCCAAGAGCACAGGGGGCTCGAGGAGACCCAGTACTTC. This encodes CASSQEHRGLEETQYF. V is TRBV3-1 (or the pseudogene TRBV3-2) and J is TRBJ2-5; 9 bases line up with TRBD1. Unmatched junction bases numbered 7, after V lost 0 bases and J lost 5 bases. CDR3 length: 16 amino acids. CDR1 is LGHDT and CDR2 is YNNKEL in the germline V gene (reference sequence).

V usage is TRBV29-1 and J usage is TRBJ2-7, with 9 bases lining up with TRBD2. The CDR3 extends over 12 amino acids. V lost 4 bases and J lost 3; bases outside the gene matches: 1. Germline V gene data show CDR1 as SQVTM and CDR2 as ANQGSEA. For the CDR3, the DNA is TGCAGCGTTGGGACTAGCGACTACGAGCAGTACTTC. It yields the protein CSVGTSDYEQYF.

The rearrangement uses TRBV27 and TRBJ2-3; unclear D gene. Trimming stripped 3 bases from V and 2 bases from J, with 15 bases between. Germline-derived CDR1 and CDR2 are MNHEY and SMNVEV (reference sequence). The CDR3 totals 16 residues. The CDR3 bases are TGTGCCAGCAGTTTTTTGTGGCAGGCCTACACAGATACGCAGTATTTT. Amino acids: CASSFLWQAYTDTQYF.

This clone has just a few counts. V is TRBV10-2 and J is TRBJ2-2; 11 bases match TRBD1. This CDR3 is 15 amino acids long. CDR1 WSHSY and CDR2 SAAADI come from the germline V gene. The V segment lost 6 bases and the J segment 6 bases; nucleotides outside the gene matches: 6. CDR3 amino acids: CASRWTGGASGELFF. The CDR3 bases are TGCGCCAGCAGATGGACAGGGGGCGCTTCCGGGGAGCTGTTTTTT.

The chain uses TRBV2 and TRBJ2-2; TRBD2 matches 9 bases. Trimming cost V 4 bases and J 0 bases; bases outside gene matches: 9. Germline V CDR1 and CDR2: SNHLY, FYNNEI. This CDR3 comprises 18 residues. The CDR3 sequence: CASSVGLRGGANTGELFF. CDR3 DNA: TGTGCCAGCAGTGTGGGACTGCGGGGGGGTGCGAACACCGGGGAGCTGTTTTTT.

This clone was seen only a few times. The V gene is TRBV7-8, the J gene TRBJ2-2; no definite D call. In germline, CDR1 is SGHVS, CDR2 FQNEAQ. V was pared by 2 bases and J by 2 bases, with 6 bases between. The CDR3 runs 14 residues. Here the CDR3 DNA reads TGTGCCAGCAGCTTACCTATTAACACCGGGGAGCTGTTTTTT. Translating gives CASSLPINTGELFF. The full variable domain, its missing parts supplied by reference TRBV7-8 and TRBJ2-2, is GAGVSQSPRYKVAKRGQDVALRCDPISGHVSLFWYQQALGQGPEFLTYFQNEAQLDKSGLPSDRFFAERPEGSVSTLKIQRTQQEDSAVYLCASSLPINTGELFFGEGSRLTVL.

The chain is built from TRBV5-1 and TRBJ2-1, with TRBD2 matching 11 bases. The CDR3 extends over 19 amino acids. Germline V CDR1 and CDR2: SGHRS, YFSETQ. The V and J ends lost 0 bases and 3 bases, in that order; junction bases with no gene match: 11. The chain's CDR3 is CASSLVSSGGFTYYNEQFF. In DNA, the CDR3 is TGCGCCAGCAGCTTGGTATCTAGCGGGGGGTTTACCTACTACAATGAGCAGTTCTTC. Filled out from reference TRBV5-1 and TRBJ2-1, the complete variable domain reads KAGVTQTPRYLIKTRGQQVTLSCSPISGHRSVSWYQQTPGQGLQFLFEYFSETQRNKGNFPGRFSGRQFSNSRSEMNVSTLELGDSALYLCASSLVSSGGFTYYNEQFFGPGTRLTVL.

The chain links TRBV11-1 to TRBJ2-5; 9 bases align to TRBD1. The junction had 1 base not matched to a gene; V was cut back by 5 bases and J by 3 bases. CDR1 SGHAT and CDR2 FQDESV come from the germline V gene (reference sequence). The CDR3 is made up of 13 amino acids. The CDR3: CASSRDREETQYF. For the CDR3, the DNA is TGTGCCAGCAGCCGGGACAGGGAAGAGACCCAGTACTTC.

The rearrangement uses TRBV6-5 and TRBJ2-1, with a tentative D call TRBD1 (6 bases). The germline V and J ends were trimmed by 8 bases and 6 bases, with 11 bases remaining between them. In germline, CDR1 is MNHEY, CDR2 SVGAGI. The CDR3 runs 12 residues. The CDR3 spells CASETGPNEQFF. CDR3 nucleotides: TGTGCCAGCGAAACAGGGCCCAATGAGCAGTTCTTC.

V and J are TRBV11-2 and TRBJ2-5; perhaps TRBD2 as D (5 bases). Germline CDR1 reads SGHAT; CDR2 reads FQNNGV. Trimming left V 7 bases short and J 4 bases short, with 16 bases between. The CDR3 has 14 residues. The CDR3 here is CASTAGMLRETQYF. The CDR3 DNA reads TGTGCCAGCACCGCCGGGATGCTTAGAGAGACCCAGTACTTC.

The chain couples TRBV12-5 to TRBJ2-1, with D perhaps TRBD2 (6 bases). The CDR3 has 14 residues. V shed 6 bases and J shed 1 base, with 10 bases lying between them. Germline V gene sequence: CDR1 LGHNT, CDR2 FRNRAP. DNA for the CDR3: TGTGCTAGTGGGAGACTAGAGTCCTACAATGAGCAGTTCTTC. Protein sequence: CASGRLESYNEQFF.

This chain connects TRBV5-6 to TRBJ2-2; 10 nucleotides line up with TRBD1. Germline lookup yields CDR1 SGHDT and CDR2 YYEEEE. The ends lost 6 bases at V and 5 bases at J; junction bases unmatched: 16. The CDR3 runs to 18 residues. This chain's CDR3 is CASIDYARTGGDTGELFF. CDR3 nucleotide sequence: TGTGCCAGCATCGATTACGCTCGGACAGGGGGGGATACCGGGGAGCTGTTTTTT.

This clone was detected only once. The chain carries TRBV18 and TRBJ2-5, with 7 bases aligning to TRBD2. Germline assignment: CDR1 KGHSH and CDR2 LQKENI. The V segment lost 6 bases and the J segment 3 bases; nucleotides outside the gene matches: 4. This CDR3 has 13 residues. The DNA for the CDR3 is TGTGCCAGCTCCCTCGGACTAGAAGAGACCCAGTACTTC. Amino acid sequence: CASSLGLEETQYF.

This clone came up once. The V gene is TRBV24-1, the J gene TRBJ2-3; the match to TRBD2 covers 9 bases. Germline V gene lookup returns CDR1 KGHDR and CDR2 SFDVKD. The CDR3 loop spans 15 amino acids. The J segment lost 2 bases and the V segment lost 9 bases, leaving 8 bases of the junction unmatched. CDR3 region: CATAPQRGATDTQYF. The CDR3 DNA sequence: TGTGCCACCGCCCCTCAGCGGGGGGCCACAGATACGCAGTATTTT.

V and J are TRBV7-2 and TRBJ2-5; weak D call: TRBD1 (6 bases). This CDR3 is 14 amino acids long. CDR1 and CDR2 from the germline V gene are SGHTA and FQGNSA. V lost 4 bases to trimming and J lost 5 bases, with 14 bases between them. The CDR3, as DNA: TGTGCCAGCAGCTCACCACAGGGTGTGGAGACCCAGTACTTC. It specifies CASSSPQGVETQYF.

V gene TRBV7-6 combines with J gene TRBJ2-7, with 14 bases fitting TRBD2. The CDR3 runs 15 residues. Germline V gene data show CDR1 as SGHVS and CDR2 as FNYEAQ. The V segment lost 5 bases and the J segment 2 bases; nucleotides outside the gene matches: 2. CDR3 in amino acids: CASSLTSGGAYEQYF. The CDR3 bases are TGTGCCAGCAGCCTGACTAGCGGGGGGGCCTACGAGCAGTACTTC. Supplemented by reference TRBV7-6 and TRBJ2-7, the full variable domain reads GAGVSQSPRYKVTKRGQDVALRCDPISGHVSLYWYRQALGQGPEFLTYFNYEAQQDKSGLPNDRFSAERPEGSISTLTIQRTEQRDSAMYRCASSLTSGGAYEQYFGPGTRLTVT.

The genes are TRBV24-1 and TRBJ2-2; no reliable D call. The CDR3 has 14 amino acids. Between the trimmed V and J ends, which lost 5 bases and 1 base, there was a span of 7 bases. Per the germline V gene, CDR1 is KGHDR and CDR2 is SFDVKD. The CDR3 here is CATSGARNTGELFF. Here the CDR3 DNA reads TGTGCCACCAGTGGAGCGAGGAACACCGGGGAGCTGTTTTTT.